Included here is one TCR beta chain sequence, with context. The data originate from a study of T cell responses to AZD1222 COVID-19 vaccine. Clones were sequenced by immunoSEQ multiplex PCR, and TCRdb holds only the in-frame ones, with some missing. This sample has more than 90,000 clones, with 88% found just once. V shed 2 bases and J shed 6 bases, with 11 bases lying between them. Germline V gene lookup returns CDR1 GTSNPN and CDR2 SVGIG (reference sequence). The CDR3 totals 13 residues. This chain uses TRBV30 with TRBJ1-5; D perhaps matches TRBD1 (5 bases). The TCR sequence derives from an adult who received the AZD1222 COVID-19 vaccine. The sample here was peripheral blood, taken 28 days after the second AZD1222 dose. The CDR3 reads CAWSPAGSQPQHF. The DNA of the CDR3 is TGTGCCTGGAGTCCCGCAGGGAGTCAGCCCCAGCATTTT.